Here is one T cell receptor (beta chain) with its context. Antigen unknown. Data came from immunoSEQ multiplex PCR; TCRdb stores just in-frame clones and leaves some out. The data hold 150,000 or so clones, with 75% to 90% observed a single time. The record originates from a study of T cell responses to AZD1222 COVID-19 vaccine. Overall study: Second doses at about 4 or about 12 weeks were pooled. Findings and caveats of the study: Clonal diversity was possibly underestimated; the donors were predominantly white British and more often female.

The germline gives CDR1 MNHEY, CDR2 SVGEGT. The junction had 5 bases not matched to a gene; V was cut back by 5 bases and J by 6 bases. CDR3 size: 14 residues. This clonotype originated in an adult in good health. This sample comprised peripheral blood, obtained on day 0 of AZD1222 vaccination. The chain combines TRBV6-2 or TRBV6-3 with TRBJ2-2, with 8 bases aligning to TRBD2. CDR3 DNA: TGTGCCAGCAGTAAACGGGGGGGCCCCGGGGAGCTGTTTTTT. It specifies CASSKRGGPGELFF.